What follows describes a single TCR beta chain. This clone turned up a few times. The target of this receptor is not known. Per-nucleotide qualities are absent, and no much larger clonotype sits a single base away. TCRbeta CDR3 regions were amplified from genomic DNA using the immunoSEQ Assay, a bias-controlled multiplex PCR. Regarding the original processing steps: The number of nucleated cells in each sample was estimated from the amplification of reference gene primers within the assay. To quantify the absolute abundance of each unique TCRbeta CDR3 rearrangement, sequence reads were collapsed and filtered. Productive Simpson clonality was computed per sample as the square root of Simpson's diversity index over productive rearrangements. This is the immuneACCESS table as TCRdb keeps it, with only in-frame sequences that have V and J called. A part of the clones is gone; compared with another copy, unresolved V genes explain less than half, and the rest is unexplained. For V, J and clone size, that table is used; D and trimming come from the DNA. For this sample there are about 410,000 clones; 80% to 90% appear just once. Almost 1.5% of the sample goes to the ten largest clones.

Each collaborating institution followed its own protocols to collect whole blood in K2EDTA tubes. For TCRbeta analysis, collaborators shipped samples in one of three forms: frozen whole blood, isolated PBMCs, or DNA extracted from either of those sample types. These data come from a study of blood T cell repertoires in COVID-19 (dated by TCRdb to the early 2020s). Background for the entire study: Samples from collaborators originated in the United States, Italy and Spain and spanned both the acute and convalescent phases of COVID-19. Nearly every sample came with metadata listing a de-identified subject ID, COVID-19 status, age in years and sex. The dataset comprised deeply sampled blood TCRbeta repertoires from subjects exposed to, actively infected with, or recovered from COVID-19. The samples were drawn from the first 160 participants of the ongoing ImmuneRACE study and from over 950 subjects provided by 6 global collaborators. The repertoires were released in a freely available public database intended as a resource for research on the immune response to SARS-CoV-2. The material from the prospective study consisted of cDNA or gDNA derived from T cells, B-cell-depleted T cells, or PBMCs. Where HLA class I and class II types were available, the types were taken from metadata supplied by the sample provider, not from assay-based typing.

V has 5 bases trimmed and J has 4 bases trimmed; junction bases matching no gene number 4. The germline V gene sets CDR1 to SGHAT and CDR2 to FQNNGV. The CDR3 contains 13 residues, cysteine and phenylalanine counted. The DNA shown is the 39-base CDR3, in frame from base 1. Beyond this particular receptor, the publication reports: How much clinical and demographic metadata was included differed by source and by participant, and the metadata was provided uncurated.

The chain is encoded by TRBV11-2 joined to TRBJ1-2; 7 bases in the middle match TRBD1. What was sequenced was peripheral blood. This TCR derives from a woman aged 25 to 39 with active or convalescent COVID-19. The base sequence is TGTGCCAGCAGCCTCGACAGGGCCTATGGCTACACCTTC. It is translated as CASSLDRAYGYTF.